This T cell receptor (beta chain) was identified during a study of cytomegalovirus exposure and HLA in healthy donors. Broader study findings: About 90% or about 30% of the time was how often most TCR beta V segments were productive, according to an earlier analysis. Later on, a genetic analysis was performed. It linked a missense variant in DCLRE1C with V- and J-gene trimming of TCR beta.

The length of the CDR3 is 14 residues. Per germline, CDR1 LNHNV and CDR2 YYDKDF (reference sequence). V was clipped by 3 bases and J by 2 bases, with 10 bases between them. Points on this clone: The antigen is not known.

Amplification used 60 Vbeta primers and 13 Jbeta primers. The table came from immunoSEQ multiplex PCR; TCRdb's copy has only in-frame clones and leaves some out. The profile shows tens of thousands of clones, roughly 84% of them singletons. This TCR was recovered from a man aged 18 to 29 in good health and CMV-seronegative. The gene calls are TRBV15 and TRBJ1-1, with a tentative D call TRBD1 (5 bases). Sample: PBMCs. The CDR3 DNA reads TGTGCCACCAGCAGTGGGGCGGGAAACACTGAAGCTTTCTTT. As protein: CATSSGAGNTEAFF.